Described below is a single T cell receptor beta chain sequence and its context. Antigen: not known. The sample originates from a study of post-analysis software for immune sequencing data. Overall study context: Included courses were relapsing-remitting and secondary progressive multiple sclerosis; progressive-relapsing multiple sclerosis was also included.

The CDR3 loop spans 14 amino acids. Germline CDR1 and CDR2: MGHRA and YSYEKL. Losses at the gene ends were 4 bases for V and 1 base for J; bases not matched to a gene: 4. Researchers reported that TCR beta cDNA libraries carried unique molecular identifiers. TCRdb fed the PCR reads into MiXCR, producing one record per CDR3 protein. The sample has approximately 630,000 distinct CDR3 sequences; more than 50% are singletons. Points from the study as a whole: With TRBV5-6, TRBV5-1 and TRBV20-1 included, about five TRBV segments were more frequent in patients than in controls. Analysis by F measure revealed that same-batch samples clustered strongly together. There was significantly lower normalized Chao1 diversity in multiple sclerosis patients than in controls.

The rearrangement links TRBV4-1 to TRBJ2-7, with 7 bases identical to TRBD1. This TCR came from a girl aged 2-10 years with multiple sclerosis. The sample was blood. CDR3 DNA sequence: TGCGCCAGCAGCCGAATACAGGGGTCCTACGAGCAGTACTTC. Amino acids: CASSRIQGSYEQYF.